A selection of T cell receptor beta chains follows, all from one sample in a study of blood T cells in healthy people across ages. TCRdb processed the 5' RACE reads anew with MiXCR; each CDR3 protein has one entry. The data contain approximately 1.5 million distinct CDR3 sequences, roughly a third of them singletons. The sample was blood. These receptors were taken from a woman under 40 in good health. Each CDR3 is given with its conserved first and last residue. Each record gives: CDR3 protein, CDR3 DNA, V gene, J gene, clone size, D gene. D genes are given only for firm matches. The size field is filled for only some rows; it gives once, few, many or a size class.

cdr3_aa: CASSLFRLRQYF
cdr3_nt: TGTGCCAGCAGCCTTTTCAGGCTTCGGCAGTACTTC
v_call: TRBV11-2
j_call: TRBJ2-7
clone_size: few
d_call: .

cdr3_aa: CSVEPPGTGTVGYTF
cdr3_nt: TGCAGCGTTGAACCCCCCGGGACAGGGACGGTTGGCTACACCTTC
v_call: TRBV29-1
j_call: TRBJ1-2
clone_size: many
d_call: TRBD1

cdr3_aa: CASSTTGWIGYEQYF
cdr3_nt: TGTGCCAGCAGTACGACAGGGTGGATAGGGTACGAGCAGTACTTC
v_call: TRBV2
j_call: TRBJ2-7
clone_size: .
d_call: TRBD1

cdr3_aa: CSARDILQGGVETQYF
cdr3_nt: TGCAGTGCTAGAGATATCCTCCAGGGAGGGGTGGAGACCCAGTACTTC
v_call: TRBV20-1
j_call: TRBJ2-5
clone_size: .
d_call: TRBD2

cdr3_aa: CASSMTGGRGANVLTF
cdr3_nt: TGTGCCAGCAGCATGACAGGGGGACGTGGGGCCAACGTCCTGACTTTC
v_call: TRBV28
j_call: TRBJ2-6
clone_size: .
d_call: TRBD1

cdr3_aa: CATAAQTKNIQYF
cdr3_nt: TGTGCCACCGCGGCCCAAACGAAGAACATTCAGTACTTC
v_call: TRBV7-9
j_call: TRBJ2-4
clone_size: .
d_call: .

cdr3_aa: CASSPDRSSGWLPLHF
cdr3_nt: TGTGCCAGCAGCCCAGATAGGTCCTCCGGCTGGCTTCCCCTCCACTTT
v_call: TRBV7-9
j_call: TRBJ1-6
clone_size: .
d_call: .

cdr3_aa: CASRPPSGGDNEQFF
cdr3_nt: TGTGCCAGCCGACCTCCTAGCGGGGGAGACAATGAGCAGTTCTTC
v_call: TRBV7-8
j_call: TRBJ2-1
clone_size: .
d_call: TRBD2

cdr3_aa: CSARDRLSLANEQFF
cdr3_nt: TGCAGTGCTAGAGATCGTCTCTCCCTGGCTAATGAGCAGTTCTTC
v_call: TRBV20-1
j_call: TRBJ2-1
clone_size: .
d_call: .

cdr3_aa: CASSSLGQGHTEAFF
cdr3_nt: TGTGCCAGCAGTTCGCTGGGACAGGGGCACACTGAAGCTTTCTTT
v_call: TRBV25-1
j_call: TRBJ1-1
clone_size: few
d_call: TRBD1

cdr3_aa: CASSFRLEHNEQFF
cdr3_nt: TGCGCCAGCAGCTTTCGACTAGAGCACAATGAGCAGTTCTTC
v_call: TRBV5-1
j_call: TRBJ2-1
clone_size: few
d_call: .

cdr3_aa: CASSQDGLTNYGYTF
cdr3_nt: TGCGCCAGCAGCCAAGACGGTCTTACTAACTATGGCTACACCTTC
v_call: TRBV4-1
j_call: TRBJ1-2
clone_size: .
d_call: .

cdr3_aa: CASSLGPSNEQFF
cdr3_nt: TGTGCCAGCAGCCTGGGGCCCTCTAATGAGCAGTTCTTC
v_call: TRBV6-6
j_call: TRBJ2-1
clone_size: many
d_call: .

cdr3_aa: CSVVDRRDTGELFF
cdr3_nt: TGCAGCGTTGTGGACAGGAGAGACACCGGGGAGCTGTTTTTT
v_call: TRBV29-1
j_call: TRBJ2-2
clone_size: .
d_call: TRBD1

cdr3_aa: CASSHLMYSGRVKTQYF
cdr3_nt: TGTGCCAGCAGCCACCTAATGTATAGCGGGAGGGTAAAGACCCAGTACTTC
v_call: TRBV28
j_call: TRBJ2-5
clone_size: few
d_call: TRBD2

cdr3_aa: CASKRLAEDTQYF
cdr3_nt: TGTGCCAGTAAAAGGCTGGCCGAAGACACCCAGTACTTC
v_call: TRBV6-1
j_call: TRBJ2-5
clone_size: once
d_call: .

cdr3_aa: CASSDGQMRETQYF
cdr3_nt: TGTGCCAGCAGTGATGGGCAGATGAGAGAGACCCAGTACTTC
v_call: TRBV2
j_call: TRBJ2-5
clone_size: .
d_call: .

cdr3_aa: CASSGGRGRNEKLFF
cdr3_nt: TGTGCCAGCAGTGGGGGCAGGGGGCGAAATGAAAAACTGTTTTTT
v_call: TRBV6-1
j_call: TRBJ1-4
clone_size: .
d_call: TRBD1

cdr3_aa: CASSQAQRGIIAKNIQYF
cdr3_nt: TGCGCCAGCAGCCAAGCCCAGCGGGGGATTATCGCCAAAAACATTCAGTACTTC
v_call: TRBV4-1
j_call: TRBJ2-4
clone_size: .
d_call: TRBD2

cdr3_aa: CASSHNRGPTYEQYF
cdr3_nt: TGTGCCAGCAGCCATAACAGGGGACCGACCTACGAGCAGTACTTC
v_call: TRBV4-2
j_call: TRBJ2-7
clone_size: many
d_call: TRBD1

cdr3_aa: CASSWGGTVTDTQYF
cdr3_nt: TGTGCCAGCAGTTGGGGGGGGACAGTCACAGATACGCAGTATTTT
v_call: TRBV12-3/TRBV12-4
j_call: TRBJ2-3
clone_size: few
d_call: .

cdr3_aa: CAWRVGGTSTDTQYF
cdr3_nt: TGTGCCTGGAGAGTCGGCGGGACAAGCACAGATACGCAGTATTTT
v_call: TRBV30
j_call: TRBJ2-3
clone_size: once
d_call: .

cdr3_aa: CASSQFTGTSSYEQYF
cdr3_nt: TGTGCCAGCAGCCAATTCACCGGGACTAGCTCCTACGAGCAGTACTTC
v_call: TRBV4-2
j_call: TRBJ2-7
clone_size: few
d_call: TRBD2

cdr3_aa: CASSQPSGGNEKLFF
cdr3_nt: TGTGCCAGCAGCCAGCCCTCTGGGGGTAATGAAAAACTGTTTTTT
v_call: TRBV3-1
j_call: TRBJ1-4
clone_size: .
d_call: .

cdr3_aa: CAISPGSQETQYF
cdr3_nt: TGTGCCATCAGCCCAGGGTCCCAGGAGACCCAGTACTTC
v_call: TRBV10-3
j_call: TRBJ2-5
clone_size: .
d_call: .

cdr3_aa: CSARDLETAGSEQFF
cdr3_nt: TGCAGTGCTAGAGATTTAGAAACGGCGGGCAGTGAGCAGTTCTTC
v_call: TRBV20-1
j_call: TRBJ2-1
clone_size: .
d_call: .

cdr3_aa: CASSSGTQANYGYTF
cdr3_nt: TGTGCCAGCAGCTCCGGAACGCAGGCTAACTATGGCTACACCTTC
v_call: TRBV28
j_call: TRBJ1-2
clone_size: few
d_call: .

cdr3_aa: CASSSRQGLGTDTQYF
cdr3_nt: TGTGCCAGCAGCTCCAGACAGGGGTTAGGCACAGATACGCAGTATTTT
v_call: TRBV9
j_call: TRBJ2-3
clone_size: many
d_call: TRBD1

cdr3_aa: CASSLGTGILSNQPQHF
cdr3_nt: TGTGCCAGCAGCTTAGGGACAGGGATACTTAGCAATCAGCCCCAGCATTTT
v_call: TRBV7-2
j_call: TRBJ1-5
clone_size: .
d_call: TRBD1

cdr3_aa: CSAVGQGNGYTF
cdr3_nt: TGCAGTGCCGTCGGACAGGGAAATGGCTACACCTTC
v_call: TRBV20-1
j_call: TRBJ1-2
clone_size: .
d_call: TRBD1

cdr3_aa: CASRNPGLVGLDTQYF
cdr3_nt: TGTGCCAGCCGCAACCCGGGACTAGTGGGTCTGGATACGCAGTATTTT
v_call: TRBV27
j_call: TRBJ2-3
clone_size: .
d_call: TRBD2

cdr3_aa: CASSPDLAGGAEQYF
cdr3_nt: TGTGCCAGCAGCCCCGACCTAGCGGGAGGGGCCGAGCAGTACTTC
v_call: TRBV7-6
j_call: TRBJ2-7
clone_size: few
d_call: TRBD2

cdr3_aa: CASSLEPVDSYEQYF
cdr3_nt: TGCGCCAGCAGCTTGGAGCCAGTAGACTCCTACGAGCAGTACTTC
v_call: TRBV5-1
j_call: TRBJ2-7
clone_size: few
d_call: .

cdr3_aa: CASKNRAQETQYF
cdr3_nt: TGTGCCAGCAAAAATAGAGCACAAGAGACCCAGTACTTC
v_call: TRBV6-2/TRBV6-3
j_call: TRBJ2-5
clone_size: few
d_call: .

cdr3_aa: CSARDPRGRASGNEQFF
cdr3_nt: TGCAGTGCTAGAGATCCTCGCGGCAGGGCCTCCGGGAATGAGCAGTTCTTC
v_call: TRBV20-1
j_call: TRBJ2-1
clone_size: .
d_call: .

cdr3_aa: CASSLLGAGAYEQYF
cdr3_nt: TGCGCCAGCAGCTTGCTGGGAGCGGGGGCGTACGAGCAGTACTTC
v_call: TRBV5-1
j_call: TRBJ2-7
clone_size: .
d_call: TRBD2

cdr3_aa: CASSPFATGERTQYF
cdr3_nt: TGTGCCAGCTCACCATTCGCGACAGGGGAAAGGACCCAGTACTTC
v_call: TRBV18
j_call: TRBJ2-5
clone_size: many
d_call: TRBD1

cdr3_aa: CASSQAQGKTQYF
cdr3_nt: TGTGCCAGCAGCCAAGCACAGGGAAAGACCCAGTACTTC
v_call: TRBV3-1
j_call: TRBJ2-5
clone_size: few
d_call: .

cdr3_aa: CASSPYSTSSYNEQFF
cdr3_nt: TGTGCCAGCAGCCCCTACTCGACTAGTTCCTACAATGAGCAGTTCTTC
v_call: TRBV7-9
j_call: TRBJ2-1
clone_size: .
d_call: .

cdr3_aa: CSVRDRELYEQYF
cdr3_nt: TGCAGCGTGAGAGACAGGGAACTTTACGAGCAGTACTTC
v_call: TRBV29-1
j_call: TRBJ2-7
clone_size: many
d_call: TRBD1

cdr3_aa: CASSPIMNTEAFF
cdr3_nt: TGTGCCAGCTCACCTATCATGAACACTGAAGCTTTCTTT
v_call: TRBV18
j_call: TRBJ1-1
clone_size: .
d_call: .

cdr3_aa: CASSEPDRAFYGYTF
cdr3_nt: TGTGCCAGCAGTGAGCCCGACAGGGCCTTCTATGGCTACACCTTC
v_call: TRBV25-1
j_call: TRBJ1-2
clone_size: .
d_call: TRBD1

cdr3_aa: CASSLGGSSQPQHF
cdr3_nt: TGTGCCAGCAGTTTGGGGGGGTCGAGTCAGCCCCAGCATTTT
v_call: TRBV12-3/TRBV12-4
j_call: TRBJ1-5
clone_size: few
d_call: .

cdr3_aa: CASSQAQSLYYEQYF
cdr3_nt: TGCGCCAGCAGCCAAGCACAGTCCCTGTACTACGAGCAGTACTTC
v_call: TRBV4-1
j_call: TRBJ2-7
clone_size: few
d_call: .

cdr3_aa: CASSLSRTRNYEQYF
cdr3_nt: TGTGCCAGCAGCCTTAGCAGAACGCGGAACTACGAGCAGTACTTC
v_call: TRBV14
j_call: TRBJ2-7
clone_size: .
d_call: .

cdr3_aa: CASGLATRAGTQYF
cdr3_nt: TGTGCTAGTGGTTTGGCCACCAGGGCGGGTACGCAGTATTTT
v_call: TRBV12-5
j_call: TRBJ2-3
clone_size: few
d_call: .

cdr3_aa: CASSPAGAVETQYF
cdr3_nt: TGTGCCAGCAGCCCAGCGGGGGCGGTGGAGACCCAGTACTTC
v_call: TRBV7-9
j_call: TRBJ2-5
clone_size: .
d_call: TRBD2

cdr3_aa: CASSYDPELRQGDLFF
cdr3_nt: TGTGCTAGCAGCTACGACCCTGAACTAAGACAAGGGGATCTGTTTTTT
v_call: TRBV28
j_call: TRBJ1-4
clone_size: .
d_call: .

cdr3_aa: CASSSLSGGALETQYF
cdr3_nt: TGTGCCAGCAGCTCACTTAGCGGGGGGGCTTTGGAGACCCAGTACTTC
v_call: TRBV5-4
j_call: TRBJ2-5
clone_size: once
d_call: TRBD2

cdr3_aa: CAITQGPSINYGYTF
cdr3_nt: TGTGCCATCACGCAGGGCCCTTCAATTAACTATGGCTACACCTTC
v_call: TRBV10-3
j_call: TRBJ1-2
clone_size: .
d_call: .

cdr3_aa: CASNFASNRPQHF
cdr3_nt: TGTGCCAGCAATTTCGCTAGCAATCGGCCCCAGCATTTT
v_call: TRBV28
j_call: TRBJ1-5
clone_size: .
d_call: .

cdr3_aa: CASSQFLGLQPQHF
cdr3_nt: TGTGCCAGCAGCCAATTTCTGGGGCTTCAGCCCCAGCATTTT
v_call: TRBV3-1
j_call: TRBJ1-5
clone_size: few
d_call: .

cdr3_aa: CSARVLGQADNYGYTF
cdr3_nt: TGCAGTGCTAGAGTATTAGGACAGGCGGATAACTATGGCTACACCTTC
v_call: TRBV20-1
j_call: TRBJ1-2
clone_size: few
d_call: TRBD1

cdr3_aa: CATGGRADEQFF
cdr3_nt: TGTGCCACCGGAGGGAGGGCCGATGAGCAGTTCTTC
v_call: TRBV15
j_call: TRBJ2-1
clone_size: few
d_call: TRBD2

cdr3_aa: CASSISTSGSGNEQFF
cdr3_nt: TGTGCCAGCAGCATCTCGACTAGCGGGAGTGGCAATGAGCAGTTCTTC
v_call: TRBV11-2
j_call: TRBJ2-1
clone_size: many
d_call: TRBD2

cdr3_aa: CASSVGAGTNEKLFF
cdr3_nt: TGTGCCAGCAGCGTAGGGGCCGGCACTAATGAAAAACTGTTTTTT
v_call: TRBV7-8
j_call: TRBJ1-4
clone_size: few
d_call: .

cdr3_aa: CSVDEAYEQYF
cdr3_nt: TGCAGCGTTGATGAAGCCTACGAGCAGTACTTC
v_call: TRBV29-1
j_call: TRBJ2-7
clone_size: many
d_call: .

cdr3_aa: CASRSTGVDQETQYF
cdr3_nt: TGTGCCAGCAGGAGTACAGGGGTCGACCAAGAGACCCAGTACTTC
v_call: TRBV6-1
j_call: TRBJ2-5
clone_size: .
d_call: TRBD1

cdr3_aa: CASSQVLAQVGGEQFF
cdr3_nt: TGTGCCAGCAGCCAAGTGCTAGCCCAGGTGGGGGGTGAGCAGTTCTTC
v_call: TRBV3-1
j_call: TRBJ2-1
clone_size: many
d_call: .